A single sample gave rise to the 8 T cell receptor beta chains below, sequenced in a study of early T cells in non-severe SARS-CoV-2 infection. TCRdb itself ran the 5' RACE reads through MiXCR, one entry per CDR3 protein. This table holds 26,000 or so distinct CDR3 sequences, about 4.5% found once. Sequenced here: whole blood, sampled at baseline. These receptors all stem from an adult who was a healthcare worker with PCR-confirmed SARS-CoV-2 infection or an uninfected control (not recorded which).

This clonotype was observed a handful of times. The V gene is TRBV6-6, the J gene TRBJ2-7; D uncertain. This CDR3 comprises 12 residues. The germline gives CDR1 MNHNY, CDR2 SVGAGI (reference sequence). V gave up 6 bases and J gave up 6 bases, with 12 bases separating them. CDR3 bases: TGTGCCAGCAGCTCACCGACTGGCGAGCAGTACTTC. Its protein product is CASSSPTGEQYF.

This clonotype has at least ten counts. The V call is TRBV20-1, the J call TRBJ2-7, with D possibly being TRBD1 (5 bases). The CDR3 runs 14 residues. V was trimmed by 0 bases and J by 3 bases, leaving 12 bases between them. Germline CDR1 is DFQATT and CDR2 is SNEGSKA (reference sequence). The CDR3 region has the DNA TGCAGTGCTAGAGATCAAAACAGGAACTACGAGCAGTACTTC. Translation gives CSARDQNRNYEQYF.

The rearrangement links TRBV7-8 to TRBJ2-1; 11 nucleotides line up with TRBD2. The ends lost 5 bases at V and 3 bases at J; junction bases unmatched: 3. The germline CDR1 and CDR2 sequences are SGHVS and FQNEAQ. The CDR3 extends over 15 amino acids. For the CDR3, the DNA is TGTGCCAGCAGCAAACTAGCGGGAGACTACAATGAGCAGTTCTTC. Amino acid sequence: CASSKLAGDYNEQFF.

This clonotype was counted at least ten times. V usage is TRBV3-1 and J usage is TRBJ1-5, with a possible D match to TRBD1 (5 bases). Germline CDR1 LGHDT, CDR2 YNNKEL (reference sequence). V lost 1 base and J lost 1, with 17 bases in between. The CDR3 runs 18 residues. The CDR3 reads CASSQGPLQGASNQPQHF. The CDR3 DNA reads TGTGCCAGCAGCCAAGGCCCGCTTCAGGGTGCGAGCAATCAGCCCCAGCATTTT.

The sample holds many counts of this clonotype. This chain connects TRBV2 to TRBJ2-7; 9 nucleotides line up with TRBD1. This CDR3 region has 13 residues. Trimming at V came to 8 bases and at J to 6 bases, leaving 8 bases not matched to a gene. CDR1 and CDR2 (germline): SNHLY, FYNNEI. The CDR3: CASCGGQGSEQYF. Written as DNA, the CDR3 is TGTGCCAGCTGCGGGGGACAGGGAAGCGAGCAGTACTTC.

This clonotype has a count of ten or more. In DNA, the CDR3 is TGTGCCACCAGCAGATATAACAATGAGCAGTTCTTC. Translating it yields CATSRYNNEQFF. This sequence joins TRBV15 and TRBJ2-1; D is ambiguous. CDR1 and CDR2 (germline): LNHNV, YYDKDF (reference sequence). CDR3 length: 12 amino acids. The V gene lost 2 bases and the J gene lost 5 bases, with 4 bases spanning the gap.

The table lists this clonotype with many counts. The J gene is TRBJ2-3, the V gene TRBV20-1; 7 nucleotides agree with TRBD1. The V gene's germline CDR1 is DFQATT and CDR2 SNEGSKA (reference sequence). Trimming removed 5 bases from V and 6 bases from J; junction bases left unmatched: 11. The CDR3 extends over 14 amino acids. CDR3 in amino acids: CSAAPGTVGDTQYF. The DNA for the CDR3 is TGCAGTGCTGCCCCCGGGACAGTGGGGGATACGCAGTATTTT.

This clonotype came up many times. This chain uses TRBV10-3 with TRBJ2-3; D unclear. Trimming stripped 6 bases from V and 6 bases from J, with 10 bases between. From germline, CDR1 is ENHRY and CDR2 SYGVKD. The CDR3 consists of 12 residues. Here the CDR3 reads CAIRVVGDTQYF. The CDR3 DNA is TGTGCCATCAGGGTAGTCGGGGATACGCAGTATTTT.